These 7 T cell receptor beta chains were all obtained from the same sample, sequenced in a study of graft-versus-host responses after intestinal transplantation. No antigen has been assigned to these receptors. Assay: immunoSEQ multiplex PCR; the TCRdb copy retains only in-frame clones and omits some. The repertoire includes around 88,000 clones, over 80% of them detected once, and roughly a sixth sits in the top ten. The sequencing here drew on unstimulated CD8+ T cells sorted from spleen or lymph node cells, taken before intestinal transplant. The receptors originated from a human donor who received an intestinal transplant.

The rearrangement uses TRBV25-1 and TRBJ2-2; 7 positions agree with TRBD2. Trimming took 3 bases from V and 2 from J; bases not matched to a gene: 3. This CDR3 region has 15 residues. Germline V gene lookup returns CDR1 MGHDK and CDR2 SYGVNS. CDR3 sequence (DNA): TGTGCCAGCAGTGACGGGAGGAAAAACACCGGGGAGCTGTTTTTT. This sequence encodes CASSDGRKNTGELFF.

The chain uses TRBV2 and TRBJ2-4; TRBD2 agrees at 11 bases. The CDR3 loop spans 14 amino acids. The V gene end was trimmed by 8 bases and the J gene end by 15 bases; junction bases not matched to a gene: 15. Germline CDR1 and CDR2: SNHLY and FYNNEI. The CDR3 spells CASFLLTSGGPRYF. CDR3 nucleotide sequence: TGTGCCAGCTTTCTTTTAACTAGCGGGGGTCCTCGGTACTTC.

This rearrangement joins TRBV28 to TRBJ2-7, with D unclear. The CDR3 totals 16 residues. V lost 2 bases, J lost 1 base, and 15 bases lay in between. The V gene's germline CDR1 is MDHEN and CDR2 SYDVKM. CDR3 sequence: CASSLESRILSYEQYF. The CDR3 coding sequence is TGTGCCAGCAGTTTAGAGTCCAGGATCCTTTCCTACGAGCAGTACTTC.

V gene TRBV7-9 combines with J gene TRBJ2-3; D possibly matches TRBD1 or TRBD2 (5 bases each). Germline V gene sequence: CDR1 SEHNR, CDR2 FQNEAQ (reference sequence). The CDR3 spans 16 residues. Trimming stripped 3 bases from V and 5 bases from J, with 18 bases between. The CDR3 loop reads CASSFPRDRSQDTQYF. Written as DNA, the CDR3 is TGTGCCAGCAGCTTCCCCAGGGACCGGTCACAAGATACGCAGTATTTT.

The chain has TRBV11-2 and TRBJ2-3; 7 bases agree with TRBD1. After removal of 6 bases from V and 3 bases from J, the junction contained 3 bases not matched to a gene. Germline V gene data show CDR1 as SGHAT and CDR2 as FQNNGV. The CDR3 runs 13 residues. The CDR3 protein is CASRTTGTDTQYF. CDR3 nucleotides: TGTGCCAGCAGGACGACAGGGACAGATACGCAGTATTTT.

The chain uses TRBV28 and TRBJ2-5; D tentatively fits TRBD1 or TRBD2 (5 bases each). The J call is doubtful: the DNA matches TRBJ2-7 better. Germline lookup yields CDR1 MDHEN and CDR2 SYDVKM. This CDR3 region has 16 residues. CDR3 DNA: TGTGCCAGCAGCTGGGGGAGCACGCCAGGCATCTACGAGCAGTACTTC. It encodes CASSWGSTPGIYEQYF.

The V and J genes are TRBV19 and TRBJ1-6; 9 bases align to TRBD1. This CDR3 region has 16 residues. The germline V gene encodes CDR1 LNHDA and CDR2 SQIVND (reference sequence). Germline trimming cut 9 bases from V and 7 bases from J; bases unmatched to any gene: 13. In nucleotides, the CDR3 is TGTGCCAGCAAAAGATTATACAGGGGGCGAAATTCACCCCTCCACTTT. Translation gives CASKRLYRGRNSPLHF.